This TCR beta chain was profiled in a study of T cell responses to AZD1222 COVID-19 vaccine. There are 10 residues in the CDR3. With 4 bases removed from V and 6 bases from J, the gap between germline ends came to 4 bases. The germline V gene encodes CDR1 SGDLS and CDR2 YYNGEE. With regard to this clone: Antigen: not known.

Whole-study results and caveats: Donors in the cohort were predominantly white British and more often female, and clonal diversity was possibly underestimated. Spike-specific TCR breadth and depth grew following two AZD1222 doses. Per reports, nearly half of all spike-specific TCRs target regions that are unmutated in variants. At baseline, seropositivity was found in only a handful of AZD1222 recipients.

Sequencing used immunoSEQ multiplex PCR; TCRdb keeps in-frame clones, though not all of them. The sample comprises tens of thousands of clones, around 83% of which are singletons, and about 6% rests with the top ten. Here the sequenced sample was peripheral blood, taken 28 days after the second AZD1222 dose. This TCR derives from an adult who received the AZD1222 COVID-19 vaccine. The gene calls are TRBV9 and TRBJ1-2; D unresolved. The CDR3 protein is CASSRDGYTF. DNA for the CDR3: TGTGCCAGCAGCAGGGATGGCTACACCTTC.